Following are 13 T cell receptor beta chains from one sample sequenced in a study of a mutant IDH1 vaccine in newly diagnosed glioma. Documented time point: week 35, safety follow-up. Mutant IDH1 20-mer peptide, at 300 ug, made up each vaccine dose, with topical imiquimod. Generated by immunoSEQ multiplex PCR, the TCRdb table keeps only in-frame clones and is missing some. The sample records over 45,000 clones, 92% being singletons. The antigens for these receptors are not known. Sequenced material: PBMCs, taken from a glioma patient whose treatment included an IDH1 peptide vaccine. The receptors stem from a man aged 50 to 60 with glioma.

The V gene is TRBV7-3, the J gene TRBJ2-4; the match to TRBD2 covers 7 bases. CDR1 and CDR2 (germline): SGHTA, FQGTGA. This CDR3 comprises 16 residues. V lost 6 bases to trimming and J lost 3 bases; unmatched junction nucleotides: 11. The CDR3 coding sequence is TGTGCCAGCAGTTCAGGAGGTGGGGAGGGCAAAAACATTCAGTACTTC. Its protein is CASSSGGGEGKNIQYF.

The chain joins TRBV7-9 to TRBJ1-5, with a possible D match to TRBD1 (5 bases). Looked up from germline, CDR1 is SEHNR and CDR2 is FQNEAQ (reference sequence). The CDR3 has 14 residues. Trimming removed 5 bases from V and 6 bases from J, with 14 bases in between. The CDR3 loop reads CASSPDSMSQPQHF. CDR3 coding DNA: TGTGCCAGCAGCCCCGACAGCATGAGTCAGCCCCAGCATTTT.

This clone has just one count. The chain recombines TRBV30 with TRBJ1-5; perhaps TRBD1 as D (6 bases). Trimming shortened V by 2 bases and J by 5 bases, and 10 bases separated the two germline ends. The germline gives CDR1 GTSNPN, CDR2 SVGIG (reference sequence). The CDR3 has 13 residues. CDR3 protein: CAWSRGRDQPQHF. DNA for the CDR3: TGTGCCTGGAGTCGGGGGCGAGATCAGCCCCAGCATTTT.

This chain joins TRBV9 and TRBJ1-2; D is uncertain. CDR1 is SGDLS, CDR2 YYNGEE, per germline. The CDR3 runs to 15 residues. Trimming took off 4 bases at V and 7 bases at J, with 20 bases between the two ends. The CDR3 nucleotides are TGTGCCAGCAGCCGAGTTGGGTCTTCGGCGGCTGGCTACACCTTC. Translating it yields CASSRVGSSAAGYTF. Full variable domain (rest looked up from reference TRBV9 and TRBJ1-2): DSGVTQTPKHLITATGQRVTLRCSPRSGDLSVYWYQQSLDQGLQFLIQYYNGEERAKGNILERFSAQQFPDLHSELNLSSLELGDSALYFCASSRVGSSAAGYTFGSGTRLTVV.

The chain has TRBV6-5 and TRBJ1-2; 8 bases line up with TRBD1. This CDR3 is built from 14 residues. Per germline, CDR1 MNHEY and CDR2 SVGAGI. V lost 0 bases to trimming and J lost 3 bases; unmatched junction nucleotides: 0. This CDR3 reads CASSYSQGDYGYTF. As DNA, the CDR3 is TGTGCCAGCAGTTACTCACAGGGGGACTATGGCTACACCTTC.

The chain employs TRBV28 and TRBJ1-1; D is uncertain. In germline, CDR1 is MDHEN, CDR2 SYDVKM. Trimming pared 5 bases from V and 1 base from J, leaving 11 bases between. This CDR3 is 14 amino acids long. The CDR3 protein is CASSPWTENTEAFF. The CDR3 nucleotides read TGTGCCAGCAGTCCTTGGACGGAGAACACTGAAGCTTTCTTT.

CDR3 loop: CASSPRQAGSSYEQYF. Here the CDR3 DNA reads TGTGCCAGCTCACCCCGGCAGGCCGGAAGCTCCTACGAGCAGTACTTC. This chain connects TRBV18 to TRBJ2-7; D gene uncertain. Germline CDR1 and CDR2: KGHSH and LQKENI. This CDR3 contains 16 residues. V was pared by 3 bases and J by 0 bases, with 15 bases between.

The chain employs TRBV5-6 and TRBJ1-4, with D maybe TRBD1 (6 bases). Trimming removed 7 bases at V and 7 bases at J, with 23 bases between. The CDR3 spans 16 residues. Germline lookup yields CDR1 SGHDT and CDR2 YYEEEE. CDR3 residues: CASLRTGGQGREKLFF. CDR3 nucleotides: TGTGCCAGCTTAAGAACCGGGGGGCAGGGTCGTGAAAAACTGTTTTTT.

The chain recombines TRBV6-5 with TRBJ2-3; D unresolved. This CDR3 spans 12 amino acids. Deletions cut 5 bases from V and 0 bases from J, with 3 bases between. Germline CDR1 MNHEY, CDR2 SVGAGI. The CDR3 DNA is TGTGCCAGCAGTCCTAGCACAGATACGCAGTATTTT. Protein sequence: CASSPSTDTQYF.

The chain employs TRBV30 and TRBJ1-1; 8 positions agree with TRBD1. The junction had 14 bases not matched to a gene; V was cut back by 3 bases and J by 5 bases. This CDR3 is 16 amino acids long. The germline V gene encodes CDR1 GTSNPN and CDR2 SVGIG (reference sequence). The DNA of the CDR3 is TGTGCCTGGAGACGTACTTCAGGGGGCGCGAGGACTGAAGCTTTCTTT. It is translated as CAWRRTSGGARTEAFF.

The chain recombines TRBV28 with TRBJ1-1; 7 nucleotides line up with TRBD1. CDR3 size: 14 residues. Trimming cost V 6 bases and J 0 bases; bases outside gene matches: 4. Per germline, CDR1 MDHEN and CDR2 SYDVKM. The CDR3 nucleotides are TGTGCCAGCAGGGCAGGGGGAATGAACACTGAAGCTTTCTTT. Protein: CASRAGGMNTEAFF.

The CDR3: CASTGAGGNYGYTF. CDR3 DNA: TGTGCCAGCACGGGGGCAGGGGGCAACTATGGCTACACCTTC. The chain links TRBV2 to TRBJ1-2; 8 nucleotides match TRBD1. Germline-derived CDR1 and CDR2 are SNHLY and FYNNEI. V lost 7 bases to trimming and J lost 2 bases; unmatched junction nucleotides: 6. The CDR3 is 14 residues long.

The chain employs TRBV27 and TRBJ2-2; D unclear. This CDR3 spans 13 amino acids. The V gene lost 3 bases and the J gene lost 4 bases, with 6 bases spanning the gap. From germline, CDR1 is MNHEY and CDR2 SMNVEV (reference sequence). Here the CDR3 reads CASSFKGTGELFF. CDR3 nucleotide sequence: TGTGCCAGCAGTTTTAAAGGCACCGGGGAGCTGTTTTTT.